This T cell receptor beta chain came from a study of blood T cells in healthy people across ages. Each sample gave at least 6 million isolated PBMCs. A sample-barcoded 5' primer and a J-beta primer mix were used in a second PCR of roughly 7 to 11 cycles. TCRdb re-analysed the 5' RACE reads in MiXCR, keeping a single row per CDR3 protein. The table has hundreds of thousands of distinct CDR3 sequences, about 21% seen once; the top ten hold 3.5% to 4%. This clonotype was picked up a small number of times. CDR3 length: 13 amino acids. Per germline, CDR1 SNHLY and CDR2 FYNNEI. V shed 1 base and J shed 9 bases, with 10 bases lying between them.

J is TRBJ2-1 and V is TRBV2; D remains ambiguous. Sequencing used blood. This sequence was found in a man in his 70s in good health. As DNA, the CDR3 is TGTGCCAGCAGTGAAGGGGTTACTGCTGAGCAGTTCTTC. The encoded protein is CASSEGVTAEQFF.